This T cell receptor beta chain was identified during a study of low-dose radiotherapy and immunotherapy resistance in tumors. Study-wide background: Treatment of Cohort 2 consisted of 1 Gy per fraction every two weeks, amounting to 13 Gy over 26 weeks. Every six weeks patients received intravenous ipilimumab 1 mg/kg, and every two weeks they received intravenous nivolumab 240 mg. Treatment included intravenous cyclophosphamide dosed at 200 mg/m2 every two weeks, one day before radiation and immunotherapy.

Time point noted: after trial treatment. Regarding treatment: LDRT plus nivolumab, ipilimumab, low-dose cyclophosphamide and aspirin (RACIN trial). TRAV and TRBV primers primed cDNA for both TCRalpha and TCRbeta. It was with a constant-region primer and a V-primer adapter that TCRs were amplified over roughly 19 PCR cycles. Via MiXCR, TCRdb re-called the reads, giving one row per CDR3 protein. The table records 100,000 or so distinct CDR3 sequences, less than 25% of them present only once. The germline V gene has CDR1 LGHNA and CDR2 YNFKEQ. The CDR3 totals 16 residues. The ends were cut back, 0 bases at V and 0 bases at J, with 9 bases in the middle. The table lists this clonotype with many counts.

J is TRBJ2-4 and V is TRBV4-2; unclear D gene. The source is a male donor with prostate cancer. The sample was PBMCs, taken after low-dose radiotherapy plus immunotherapy. Here the CDR3 reads CASSQDKGVAKNIQYF. The CDR3 coding sequence is TGTGCCAGCAGCCAAGATAAAGGAGTAGCCAAAAACATTCAGTACTTC.